This TCR beta chain originates from a study of human T cells and chemical hapten exposure. Study-level information: Patients got weekly scalp diphenylcyclopropenone doses over the roughly 24-week study.

V was pared by 11 bases and J by 5 bases, with 8 bases of the junction left unmatched. The CDR3 is 13 amino acids. The library tagged individual cDNA molecules with unique molecular identifiers. In TCRdb, the RACE reads were re-called with MiXCR into one record per CDR3 protein. The sample lists a few hundred thousand distinct CDR3 sequences; around 5.5% were seen once. The sample holds many counts of this clonotype. Time point in this sample: pre-sensitization, week 0. Treatment here: therapeutic diphenylcyclopropenone sensitization with weekly scalp DPC. The sequence was collected from a woman in her late teens or twenties with alopecia areata. Some clones in this sample may be carry-over from other donors' samples. The sample here was whole blood, taken in connection with sensitization to the hapten diphenylcyclopropenone (DPC). The V call is TRBV12-3 or TRBV12-4, the J call TRBJ1-2; 10 nucleotides agree with TRBD1. This chain's CDR3 is CALRDRGEYGYTF. CDR3 nucleotide sequence: TGTGCCCTCCGGGACAGGGGAGAATATGGCTACACCTTC.